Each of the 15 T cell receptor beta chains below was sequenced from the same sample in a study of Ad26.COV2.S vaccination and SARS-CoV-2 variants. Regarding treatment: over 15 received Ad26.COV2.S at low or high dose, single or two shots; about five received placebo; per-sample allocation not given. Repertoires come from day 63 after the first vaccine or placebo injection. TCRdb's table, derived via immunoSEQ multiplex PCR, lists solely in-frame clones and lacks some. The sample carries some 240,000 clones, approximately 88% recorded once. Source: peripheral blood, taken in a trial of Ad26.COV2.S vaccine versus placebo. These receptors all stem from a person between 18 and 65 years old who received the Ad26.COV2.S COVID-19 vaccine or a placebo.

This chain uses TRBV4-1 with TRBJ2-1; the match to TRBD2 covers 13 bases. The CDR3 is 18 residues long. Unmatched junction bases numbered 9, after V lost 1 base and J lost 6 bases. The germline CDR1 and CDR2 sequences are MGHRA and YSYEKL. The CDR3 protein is CASSQGRPLAGGRNEQFF. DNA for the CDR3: TGCGCCAGCAGCCAAGGGCGACCACTAGCGGGGGGGCGCAATGAGCAGTTCTTC.

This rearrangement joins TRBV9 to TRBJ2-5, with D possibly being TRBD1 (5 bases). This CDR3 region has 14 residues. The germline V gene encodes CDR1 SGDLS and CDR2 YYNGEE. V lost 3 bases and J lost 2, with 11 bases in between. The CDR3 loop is CASSAETGQETQYF. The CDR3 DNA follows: TGTGCCAGCAGCGCCGAAACAGGACAAGAGACCCAGTACTTC.

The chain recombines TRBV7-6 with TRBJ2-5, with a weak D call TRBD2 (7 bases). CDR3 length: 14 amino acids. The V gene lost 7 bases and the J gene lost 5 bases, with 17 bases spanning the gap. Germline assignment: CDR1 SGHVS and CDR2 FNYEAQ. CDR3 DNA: TGTGCCAGCACTTTAGGGGGGGCGGGGGAGACCCAGTACTTC. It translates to CASTLGGAGETQYF.

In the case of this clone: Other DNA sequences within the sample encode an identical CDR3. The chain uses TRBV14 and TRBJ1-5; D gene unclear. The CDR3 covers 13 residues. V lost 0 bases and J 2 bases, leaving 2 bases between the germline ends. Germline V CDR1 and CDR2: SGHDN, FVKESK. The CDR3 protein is CASSQDRNQPQHF. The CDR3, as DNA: TGTGCCAGCAGCCAAGATCGCAATCAGCCCCAGCATTTT.

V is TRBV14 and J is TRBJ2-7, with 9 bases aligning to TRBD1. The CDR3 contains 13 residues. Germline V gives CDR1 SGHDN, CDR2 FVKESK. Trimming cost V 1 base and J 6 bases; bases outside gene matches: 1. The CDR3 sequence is CASSQGQGGEQYF. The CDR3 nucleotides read TGTGCCAGCAGCCAAGGACAGGGGGGCGAGCAGTACTTC.

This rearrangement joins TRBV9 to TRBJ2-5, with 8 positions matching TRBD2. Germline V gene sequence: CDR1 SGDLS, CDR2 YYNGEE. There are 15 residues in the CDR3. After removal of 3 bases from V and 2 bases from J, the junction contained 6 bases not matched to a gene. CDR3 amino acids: CASSGRRGEQETQYF. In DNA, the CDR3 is TGTGCCAGCAGCGGAAGGCGGGGGGAGCAAGAGACCCAGTACTTC.

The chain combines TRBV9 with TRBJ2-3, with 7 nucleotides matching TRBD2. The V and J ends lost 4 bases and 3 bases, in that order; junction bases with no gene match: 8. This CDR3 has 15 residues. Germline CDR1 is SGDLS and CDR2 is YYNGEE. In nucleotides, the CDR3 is TGTGCCAGCAGCCCTATGGCGGGGGAAACAGATACGCAGTATTTT. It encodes CASSPMAGETDTQYF. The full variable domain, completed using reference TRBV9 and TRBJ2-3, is DSGVTQTPKHLITATGQRVTLRCSPRSGDLSVYWYQQSLDQGLQFLIQYYNGEERAKGNILERFSAQQFPDLHSELNLSSLELGDSALYFCASSPMAGETDTQYFGPGTRLTVL.

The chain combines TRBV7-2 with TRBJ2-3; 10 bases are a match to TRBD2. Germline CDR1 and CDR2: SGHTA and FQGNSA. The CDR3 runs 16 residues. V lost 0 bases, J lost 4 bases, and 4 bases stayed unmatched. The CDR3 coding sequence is TGTGCCAGCAGCTTAGCCCCTAGCGGGAGCGCAGATACGCAGTATTTT. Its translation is CASSLAPSGSADTQYF. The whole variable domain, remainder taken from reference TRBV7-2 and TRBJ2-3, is GAGVSQSPSNKVTEKGKDVELRCDPISGHTALYWYRQSLGQGLEFLIYFQGNSAPDKSGLPSDRFSAERTGGSVSTLTIQRTQQEDSAVYLCASSLAPSGSADTQYFGPGTRLTVL.

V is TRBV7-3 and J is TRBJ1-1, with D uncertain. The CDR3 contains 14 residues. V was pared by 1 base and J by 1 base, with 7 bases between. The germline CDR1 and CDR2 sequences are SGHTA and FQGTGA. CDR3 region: CASSLIPGNTEAFF. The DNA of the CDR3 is TGTGCCAGCAGCTTAATCCCAGGGAACACTGAAGCTTTCTTT.

CDR3 in amino acids: CASSFSGGVANEQFF. The CDR3, as DNA: TGTGCCAGCAGCTTCAGCGGGGGGGTCGCCAATGAGCAGTTCTTC. V usage is TRBV7-3 and J usage is TRBJ2-1; 10 bases align to TRBD2. Germline assignment: CDR1 SGHTA and CDR2 FQGTGA. The CDR3 has 15 residues. The V and J ends lost 3 bases and 6 bases, in that order; junction bases with no gene match: 5. Variable domain in full (rest from reference TRBV7-3 and TRBJ2-1): GAGVSQTPSNKVTEKGKYVELRCDPISGHTALYWYRQSLGQGPEFLIYFQGTGAADDSGLPNDRFFAVRPEGSVSTLKIQRTERGDSAVYLCASSFSGGVANEQFFGPGTRLTVL.

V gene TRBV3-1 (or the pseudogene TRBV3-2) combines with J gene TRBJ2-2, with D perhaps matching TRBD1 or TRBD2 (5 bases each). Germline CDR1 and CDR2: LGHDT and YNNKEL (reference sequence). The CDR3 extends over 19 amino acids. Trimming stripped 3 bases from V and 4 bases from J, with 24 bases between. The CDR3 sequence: CASSHLLGAGGESTGELFF. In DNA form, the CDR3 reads TGTGCCAGCAGCCATCTTCTTGGGGCGGGCGGAGAAAGCACCGGGGAGCTGTTTTTT.

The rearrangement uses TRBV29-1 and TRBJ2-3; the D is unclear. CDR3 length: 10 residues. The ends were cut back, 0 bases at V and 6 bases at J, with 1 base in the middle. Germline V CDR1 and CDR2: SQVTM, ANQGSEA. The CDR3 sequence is CSVEEDTQYF. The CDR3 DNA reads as TGCAGCGTTGAAGAGGATACGCAGTATTTT.

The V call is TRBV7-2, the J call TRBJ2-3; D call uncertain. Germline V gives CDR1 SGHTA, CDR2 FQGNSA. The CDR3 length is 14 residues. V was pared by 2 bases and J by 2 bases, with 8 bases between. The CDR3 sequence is CASSLRGHTDTQYF. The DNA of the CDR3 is TGTGCCAGCAGCTTACGCGGCCACACAGATACGCAGTATTTT.

CDR3: CASRTLGQGNSPLHF. The CDR3 coding sequence is TGTGCCAGCAGGACCTTGGGACAGGGAAATTCACCCCTCCACTTT. The chain combines TRBV2 with TRBJ1-6, with 9 bases fitting TRBD1. CDR1 and CDR2 (germline): SNHLY, FYNNEI. After removal of 6 bases from V and 7 bases from J, the junction contained 7 bases not matched to a gene. The CDR3 has 15 amino acids. The complete variable domain, with remaining parts taken from reference TRBV2 and TRBJ1-6, reads EPEVTQTPSHQVTQMGQEVILRCVPISNHLYFYWYRQILGQKVEFLVSFYNNEISEKSEIFDDQFSVERPDGSNFTLKIRSTKLEDSAMYFCASRTLGQGNSPLHFGNGTRLTVT.

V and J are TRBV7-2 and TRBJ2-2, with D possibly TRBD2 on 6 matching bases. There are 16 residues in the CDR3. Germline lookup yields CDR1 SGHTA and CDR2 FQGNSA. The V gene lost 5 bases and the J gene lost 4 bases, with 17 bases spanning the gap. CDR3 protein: CASSQGSGLLTGELFF. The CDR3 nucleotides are TGTGCCAGCAGCCAAGGGTCGGGACTCCTCACCGGGGAGCTGTTTTTT.